This is a list of T cell receptor beta chains from one sample in a study of blood T cell repertoires in COVID-19. TCRdb keeps only in-frame clones here, not all; method: immunoSEQ multiplex PCR. In the table there are 100,000 to 150,000 clones, 65% to 90% of which are singletons. Material: peripheral blood. These receptors were taken from a man at least 80 years old with active or convalescent COVID-19. The CDR3 runs from the conserved cysteine through the conserved F or W. The order of the fields is V gene, J gene, D gene, clone size, CDR3 DNA, CDR3 protein. A D gene is named only where the DNA matches it firmly. Size tells how often a clone was seen (once, few, many) or the class of an expanded clone, and some rows leave it out.

TRBV29-1	TRBJ1-1	-	-	TGCAGCGCCGAGATGAACACTGAAGCTTTCTTT	CSAEMNTEAFF
TRBV6-5	TRBJ2-3	TRBD2	-	TGTGCCAGCAGTTACCTCGGGGGGTTGACAGATACGCAGTATTTT	CASSYLGGLTDTQYF
TRBV9	TRBJ1-2	-	-	TGTGCCAGCAGCGTAGCCGGGACACCCAACTATGGCTACACCTTC	CASSVAGTPNYGYTF
TRBV5-8	TRBJ1-4	TRBD1	-	TGTGCCAGCAGCTTGGGGACAGGGGGCGTTATGGGCGAAAAACTGTTTTTT	CASSLGTGGVMGEKLFF
TRBV19	TRBJ2-2	-	few	TGTGCCAGTAGTATAGTTAGAACCGGGGAGCTGTTTTTT	CASSIVRTGELFF
TRBV4-2	TRBJ2-3	TRBD1	-	TGTGCCAGCAGCCGGGACAGCCTCCCCACAGATACGCAGTATTTT	CASSRDSLPTDTQYF
TRBV6-5	TRBJ2-1	TRBD2	-	TGTGCCAGCAGTTACGGGGCGGGAGGGCCGTTCGAGCAGTTCTTC	CASSYGAGGPFEQFF
TRBV19	TRBJ1-1	-	-	TGTGCCAGTAGTATAGGGGAATTTGCGGGGGGCGCTCGGGCTTTCTTT	CASSIGEFAGGARAFF
TRBV12-3/TRBV12-4	TRBJ1-6	-	few	TGTGCCAGCAGTTTCGGGGATAATTCACCCCTCCACTTT	CASSFGDNSPLHF
TRBV18	TRBJ2-6	-	-	TGTGCCAGCTCACCAAGTTCTAACTCTGGGGCCAACGTCCTGACTTTC	CASSPSSNSGANVLTF
TRBV13	TRBJ2-7	TRBD2	-	TGTGCCAGCAGCTTCTTGCGGGAGGGCAAAAACGAGCAGTACTTC	CASSFLREGKNEQYF
TRBV4-3	TRBJ2-3	TRBD2	-	TGCGCCAGCAGCCAACAACTAGCGGCGTCGGATACGCAGTATTTT	CASSQQLAASDTQYF
TRBV19	TRBJ1-2	TRBD1	-	TGTGCCAGTGCGGGACAGGGCTATGGCTACACCTTC	CASAGQGYGYTF
TRBV7-5	TRBJ1-4	-	-	TGTGTCAGAAGCTTAAACCACCGGGACAAGCGATACATTGCAACTAATGAAAAACTGTTTTTT	CVRSLNHRDKRYIATNEKLFF
TRBV19	TRBJ2-5	-	once	TGTGCCAGTAGTATAGGGGGAAGAGGGGGTCAAGAGACCCAGTACTTC	CASSIGGRGGQETQYF
TRBV19	TRBJ2-3	-	-	TGTGCCAGTAGCTTAAGGGGTTTCGATACGCAGTATTTT	CASSLRGFDTQYF
TRBV19	TRBJ2-1	-	-	TGTGCCAGTAGTCCCGGGACAAACTACAATGAGCAGTTCTTC	CASSPGTNYNEQFF
TRBV11-3	TRBJ1-1	-	few	TGTGCCAGCAGCTTATCGGCGGGCACTGAAGCTTTCTTT	CASSLSAGTEAFF
TRBV7-2	TRBJ2-1	-	-	TGTGCCAGCAGCGTCCTCTCGACGGGTCTGTACAATGAGCAGTTCTTC	CASSVLSTGLYNEQFF
TRBV11-2	TRBJ2-4	TRBD2	-	TGTGCCAGCAGCCCCGGACTAGCGGGGGCCAAAAACATTCAGTACTTC	CASSPGLAGAKNIQYF
TRBV7-9	TRBJ1-3	-	-	TGTGCCAGCAGCGTCTCCGGGACACTTGTTCGTGGAAACACCATATATTTT	CASSVSGTLVRGNTIYF
TRBV7-8	TRBJ2-1	TRBD2	-	TGTGCCAGCAGCTTAGCAAGGACTAGCGGGCGACTGAACAATGAGCAGTTCTTC	CASSLARTSGRLNNEQFF
TRBV10-3	TRBJ1-3	TRBD1	once	TGTGCCATCAGCCCAGGGGGCACTGGAAACACCATATATTTT	CAISPGGTGNTIYF
TRBV19	TRBJ1-6	TRBD1	-	TGTGCCAGTAGTATAGGGACAGGGGGTGCGGATTCACCCCTCCACTTT	CASSIGTGGADSPLHF
TRBV24-1	TRBJ2-2	TRBD1	few	TGTGCCACCAGGAGGACAGGGGATACCGGGGAGCTGTTTTTT	CATRRTGDTGELFF
TRBV11-2	TRBJ2-7	TRBD1	-	TGTGCTAGTGCCGGGACAGACAGAAGCTCCTACGAGCAGTACTTC	CASAGTDRSSYEQYF
TRBV7-9	TRBJ1-2	-	-	TGTGCCACCACCTTAGGGCACAGGGAGGGTGGCTACACCTTC	CATTLGHREGGYTF